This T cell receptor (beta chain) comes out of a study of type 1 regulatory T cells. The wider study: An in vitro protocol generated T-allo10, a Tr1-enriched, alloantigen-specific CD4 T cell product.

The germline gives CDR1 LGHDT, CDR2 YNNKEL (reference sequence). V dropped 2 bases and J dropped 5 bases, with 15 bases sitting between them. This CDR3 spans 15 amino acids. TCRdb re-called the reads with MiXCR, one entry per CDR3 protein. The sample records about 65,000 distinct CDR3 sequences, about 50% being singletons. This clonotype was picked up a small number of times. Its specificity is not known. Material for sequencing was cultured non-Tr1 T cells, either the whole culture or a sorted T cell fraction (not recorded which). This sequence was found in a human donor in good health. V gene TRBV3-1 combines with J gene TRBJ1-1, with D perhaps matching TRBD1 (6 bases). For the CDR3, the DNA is TGTGCCAGCAGCCAACACTTACAGGGACTGACTGAAGCTTTCTTT. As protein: CASSQHLQGLTEAFF.